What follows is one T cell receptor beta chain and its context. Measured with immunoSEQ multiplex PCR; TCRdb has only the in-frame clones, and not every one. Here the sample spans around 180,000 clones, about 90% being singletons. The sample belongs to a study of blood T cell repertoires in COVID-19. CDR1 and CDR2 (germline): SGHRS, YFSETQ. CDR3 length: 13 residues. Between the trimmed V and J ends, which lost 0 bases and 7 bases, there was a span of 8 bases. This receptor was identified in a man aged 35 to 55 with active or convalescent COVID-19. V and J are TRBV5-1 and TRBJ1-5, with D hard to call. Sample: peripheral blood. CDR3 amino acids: CASSLDGEQPQHF. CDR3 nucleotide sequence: TGCGCCAGCAGCTTGGATGGGGAGCAGCCCCAGCATTTT.